The 12 T cell receptor beta chains given below trace back to one sample, sequenced in a study of response to subunit inactivated influenza vaccine. MiXCR, applied by TCRdb to the RT-PCR reads, yields one record per CDR3 protein. The sample includes more than 450,000 distinct CDR3 sequences, approximately 10% of them seen just once. Sequencing was performed on PBMCs from blood, taken on the day of vaccination. The receptors were gathered from a man aged 50-59 years who received an inactivated influenza vaccine.

The V call is TRBV7-9, the J call TRBJ1-1; 7 positions match TRBD1. The CDR3 runs to 14 residues. Germline V gene lookup returns CDR1 SEHNR and CDR2 FQNEAQ (reference sequence). J was trimmed by 4 bases and V by 7 bases; bases with no gene match: 9. CDR3 bases: TGTGCCAGCACCGCCCAGGGGGGTATCACTGAAGCTTTCTTT. Translation gives CASTAQGGITEAFF.

V is TRBV4-3 and J is TRBJ1-1; TRBD1 is a possible D gene (5 bases). The CDR3 sequence is 17 residues long. Per the germline V gene, CDR1 is LGHNA and CDR2 is YSLEER. Trimming removed 3 bases at V and 0 bases at J, with 17 bases between. The CDR3 bases are TGCGCCAGCAGCCAGGCTTCAGGGTTCCAGATGAACACTGAAGCTTTCTTT. Its translation is CASSQASGFQMNTEAFF.

This clonotype was observed a handful of times. The CDR3 loop reads CASSYFVGGSLYEQYF. Written as DNA, the CDR3 is TGTGCCAGCAGTTACTTCGTAGGGGGTAGTCTCTACGAGCAGTACTTC. This chain joins TRBV6-2 or TRBV6-3 and TRBJ2-7; maybe TRBD1 (6 bases). Between the trimmed V and J ends, which lost 1 base and 3 bases, there was a span of 16 bases. The germline V gene has CDR1 MNHEY and CDR2 SVGEGT. CDR3 length equals 16 residues.

This clonotype was found a few times. This CDR3 is CASSLGTGRDTQYF. DNA for the CDR3: TGTGCCAGCAGCTTGGGGACTGGGCGGGATACGCAGTATTTT. V gene TRBV7-2 combines with J gene TRBJ2-3; D may be TRBD2 (6 bases). This CDR3 comprises 14 residues. CDR1 SGHTA and CDR2 FQGNSA come from the germline V gene. Trimming took 3 bases from V and 6 from J, leaving 13 bases between them.

The rearrangement uses TRBV20-1 and TRBJ2-4; the D gene is possibly TRBD2 (6 bases). From germline, CDR1 is DFQATT and CDR2 SNEGSKA (reference sequence). CDR3 length: 13 amino acids. V was pared by 3 bases and J by 2 bases, with 8 bases between. The CDR3 DNA reads TGCAGTGCTAGGGGGGGATCCAAAAACATTCAGTACTTC. Amino acid sequence: CSARGGSKNIQYF.

This clonotype has just a few counts. This chain links TRBV2 with TRBJ2-3; the match to TRBD2 covers 10 bases. The CDR3 has 17 residues. CDR1 is SNHLY, CDR2 FYNNEI, per germline. V lost 6 bases and J lost 2; bases outside the gene matches: 11. The DNA of the CDR3 is TGTGCCAGCAGGAAGGTAGCGGGGGGCTCATTCACAGATACGCAGTATTTT. It specifies CASRKVAGGSFTDTQYF.

This clonotype has a count of ten or more. The chain employs TRBV28 and TRBJ1-4, with unresolved D. The CDR3 is 17 residues long. Germline values: CDR1 MDHEN, CDR2 SYDVKM. The germline V and J ends were trimmed by 3 bases and 1 base, with 15 bases remaining between them. CDR3 nucleotide sequence: TGTGCCAGCAGTTTTGGGTTCTATGGTATAACTAATGAAAAACTGTTTTTT. It encodes CASSFGFYGITNEKLFF.

This clonotype was detected many times. The chain employs TRBV28 and TRBJ2-5; D gene ambiguous. CDR3 length equals 11 residues. Germline loops: CDR1 MDHEN, CDR2 SYDVKM. Trimming took off 6 bases at V and 3 bases at J, with 5 bases between the two ends. The CDR3 bases are TGTGCCAGCAGGGAAGAAGAGACCCAGTACTTC. Its protein is CASREEETQYF. Variable domain in full (rest from reference TRBV28 and TRBJ2-5): DVKVTQSSRYLVKRTGEKVFLECVQDMDHENMFWYRQDPGLGLRLIYFSYDVKMKEKGDIPEGYSVSREKKERFSLILESASTNQTSMYLCASREEETQYFGPGTRLLVL.

This clonotype was found many times. The chain uses TRBV12-3 or TRBV12-4 and TRBJ2-3; maybe TRBD2 (6 bases). V was clipped by 4 bases and J by 2 bases, with 13 bases between them. The CDR3 sequence is 15 residues long. CDR3 sequence: CASSYETRSTDTQYF. The CDR3 DNA reads as TGTGCCAGCAGTTACGAGACTAGATCCACAGATACGCAGTATTTT.

Only a few counts were recorded for this clonotype. The chain uses TRBV3-1 and TRBJ2-7, with 10 bases lining up with TRBD1. Per germline, CDR1 LGHDT and CDR2 YNNKEL (reference sequence). The CDR3 contains 17 residues. V was pared by 0 bases and J by 6 bases, with 11 bases of the junction left unmatched. Here the CDR3 reads CASSQDLMGQGSAEQYF. The CDR3, as DNA: TGTGCCAGCAGCCAAGATTTAATGGGACAGGGGTCCGCCGAGCAGTACTTC.

This clonotype was found a few times. The V and J genes are TRBV30 and TRBJ2-2; D gene unclear. The ends were cut back, 1 base at V and 0 bases at J, with 6 bases in the middle. In germline, CDR1 is GTSNPN, CDR2 SVGIG (reference sequence). The CDR3 is 14 amino acids. DNA of the CDR3: TGTGCCTGGAGTGCGTATGCGAACACCGGGGAGCTGTTTTTT. Translating it yields CAWSAYANTGELFF.

Ten or more counts support this clonotype. Here the CDR3 DNA reads TGTGCCAGCAGCACGTCCGGGACAGGGGTTCAAGAGACCCAGTACTTC. Its protein is CASSTSGTGVQETQYF. The chain joins TRBV11-2 to TRBJ2-5; TRBD1 aligns across 10 bases. The CDR3 is 16 amino acids. With 5 bases clipped from V and 2 bases from J, the junction kept 8 bases outside the gene matches. Germline V lookup: CDR1 SGHAT, CDR2 FQNNGV. Together with reference TRBV11-2 and TRBJ2-5, the CDR3 gives the full variable domain: EAGVAQSPRYKIIEKRQSVAFWCNPISGHATLYWYQQILGQGPKLLIQFQNNGVVDDSQLPKDRFSAERLKGVDSTLKIQPAKLEDSAVYLCASSTSGTGVQETQYFGPGTRLLVL.